The 13 T cell receptor beta chains below come from one sample, sequenced in a study of blood T cell repertoires in COVID-19. The method was immunoSEQ multiplex PCR; TCRdb's version includes in-frame clones alone and lacks a portion of them. This sample yields approximately 220,000 clones, of which 86% are seen a single time; around 3.5% belongs to the top ten. The sequencing input was PBMCs or T cells enriched from blood (not recorded which). The receptors stem from a woman in her thirties or forties with acute COVID-19.

This CDR3 reads CASSSAGTGDGYTF. CDR3 bases: TGTGCCAGCAGCTCAGCCGGGACAGGGGATGGCTACACCTTC. V usage is TRBV7-9 and J usage is TRBJ1-2; TRBD1 agrees at 10 bases. The CDR3 is made up of 14 amino acids. Germline loops: CDR1 SEHNR, CDR2 FQNEAQ (reference sequence). Trimming took 4 bases from V and 6 from J; bases not matched to a gene: 5.

The chain's CDR3 is CASNRALNEKLFF. In DNA form, the CDR3 reads TGTGCCAGTAACAGGGCGCTTAATGAAAAACTGTTTTTT. V gene TRBV19 combines with J gene TRBJ1-4, with D tentatively TRBD1 (6 bases). The CDR3 consists of 13 residues. Germline V gene data show CDR1 as LNHDA and CDR2 as SQIVND (reference sequence). V was trimmed by 7 bases and J by 4 bases, leaving 10 bases between them.

V usage is TRBV6-4 and J usage is TRBJ2-2; TRBD2 aligns across 14 bases. The CDR3 totals 19 residues. Germline CDR1 is MRHNA and CDR2 is SNTAGT. With V trimmed by 3 bases and J by 8 bases, 14 bases remained unmatched. In nucleotides, the CDR3 is TGTGCCAGCAGTGAACAACCACCCGGGACTAGCGGGGGCCTAGGGGAGCTGTTTTTT. Its protein is CASSEQPPGTSGGLGELFF.

The V and J genes are TRBV15 and TRBJ2-3; TRBD2 is a possible D gene (6 bases). Trimming took off 3 bases at V and 6 bases at J, with 19 bases between the two ends. The CDR3 is made up of 16 amino acids. CDR1 and CDR2 (germline): LNHNV, YYDKDF (reference sequence). Written as DNA, the CDR3 is TGTGCCACCAGCAGTCGGCGGGGTGAGCTGTGGGATACGCAGTATTTT. This translates into CATSSRRGELWDTQYF.

This clone was observed a handful of times. The rearrangement links TRBV27 to TRBJ1-5; TRBD1 agrees at 8 bases. With V trimmed by 5 bases and J by 1 base, 4 bases remained unmatched. Germline CDR1 reads MNHEY; CDR2 reads SMNVEV (reference sequence). The CDR3 is 15 amino acids. This CDR3 is CASSGTGQSNQPQHF. DNA for the CDR3: TGTGCCAGCAGTGGGACAGGTCAAAGCAATCAGCCCCAGCATTTT.

This clone was counted only a few times. The chain has TRBV2 and TRBJ2-2; 12 nucleotides line up with TRBD2. After removal of 7 bases from V and 0 bases from J, the junction contained 6 bases not matched to a gene. The CDR3 contains 17 residues. Germline CDR1 SNHLY, CDR2 FYNNEI. The DNA of the CDR3 is TGTGCCAGCATCCCGGGACTAGCGGGCGCGAACACCGGGGAGCTGTTTTTT. As protein: CASIPGLAGANTGELFF.

The chain employs TRBV5-4 and TRBJ2-5; TRBD2 might be the D (6 bases). Trimming took off 3 bases at V and 5 bases at J, with 11 bases between the two ends. There are 13 residues in the CDR3. Germline V CDR1 and CDR2: SGHNT, YYREEE (reference sequence). CDR3 DNA sequence: TGTGCCAGCAGCTCTCGGGGGTGGGAGACCCAGTACTTC. Its protein product is CASSSRGWETQYF.

Here the CDR3 DNA reads TGCAGCGTCCCGTTGGGACAGGGAATTGGTGGCTACACCTTC. Encoded protein: CSVPLGQGIGGYTF. The chain uses TRBV29-1 and TRBJ1-2, with 9 bases aligning to TRBD1. CDR3 length equals 14 residues. Trimming removed 6 bases from V and 7 bases from J; junction bases left unmatched: 12. CDR1 and CDR2 (germline): SQVTM, ANQGSEA.

The CDR3 DNA follows: TGTGCCAGCAGGTTCGACAGGGGGACAACCGGGGAGCTGTTTTTT. It specifies CASRFDRGTTGELFF. The chain links TRBV6-5 to TRBJ2-2, with 9 bases that match TRBD1. Per germline, CDR1 MNHEY and CDR2 SVGAGI. This CDR3 region has 15 residues. V was pared by 6 bases and J by 5 bases, with 7 bases of the junction left unmatched.

The chain has TRBV19 and TRBJ2-1; D possibly corresponds to TRBD2 (5 bases). Deletions cut 5 bases from V and 3 bases from J, with 11 bases between. The CDR3 loop spans 14 amino acids. From germline, CDR1 is LNHDA and CDR2 SQIVND (reference sequence). DNA of the CDR3: TGTGCCAGTAGTCTACGGACTGGCTACAATGAGCAGTTCTTC. Encoded protein: CASSLRTGYNEQFF.

The rearrangement uses TRBV9 and TRBJ1-3; D unresolved. Trimming took 4 bases from V and 1 from J, leaving 18 bases between them. The CDR3 runs 17 residues. CDR1 and CDR2 from the germline V gene are SGDLS and YYNGEE. The CDR3 region is CASSPTVFGVSGNTIYF. The DNA of the CDR3 is TGTGCCAGCAGCCCTACCGTTTTTGGTGTTTCTGGAAACACCATATATTTT. Filled out from reference TRBV9 and TRBJ1-3, the complete variable domain reads DSGVTQTPKHLITATGQRVTLRCSPRSGDLSVYWYQQSLDQGLQFLIQYYNGEERAKGNILERFSAQQFPDLHSELNLSSLELGDSALYFCASSPTVFGVSGNTIYFGEGSWLTVV.

The chain links TRBV19 to TRBJ2-7; TRBD1 might be the D (5 bases). V was clipped by 3 bases and J by 1 base, with 10 bases between them. The CDR3 is 14 residues long. From germline, CDR1 is LNHDA and CDR2 SQIVND (reference sequence). CDR3 sequence reads: CASSIGAGSYEQYF. The CDR3 DNA reads TGTGCCAGTAGTATTGGAGCAGGGTCCTACGAGCAGTACTTC.

The CDR3, as DNA: TGTGCCAGCAGTAGAGGGGGAACTAACACTGAAGCTTTCTTT. The encoded protein is CASSRGGTNTEAFF. This sequence joins TRBV5-4 and TRBJ1-1, with a tentative D call TRBD1 (6 bases). Per the germline V gene, CDR1 is SGHNT and CDR2 is YYREEE (reference sequence). This CDR3 is 14 amino acids long. Trimming shortened V by 5 bases and J by 2 bases, and 13 bases separated the two germline ends.